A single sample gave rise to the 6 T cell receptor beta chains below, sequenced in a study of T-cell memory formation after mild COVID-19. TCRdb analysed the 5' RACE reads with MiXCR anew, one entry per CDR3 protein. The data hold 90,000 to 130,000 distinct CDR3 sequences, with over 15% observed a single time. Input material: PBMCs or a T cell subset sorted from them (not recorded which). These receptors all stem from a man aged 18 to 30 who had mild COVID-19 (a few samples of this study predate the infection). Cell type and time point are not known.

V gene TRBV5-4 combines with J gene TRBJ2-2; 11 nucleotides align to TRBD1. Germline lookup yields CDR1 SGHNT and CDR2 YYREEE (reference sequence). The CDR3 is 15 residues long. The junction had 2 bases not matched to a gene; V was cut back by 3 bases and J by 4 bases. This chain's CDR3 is CASSSGTGGTGELFF. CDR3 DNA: TGTGCCAGCAGCTCCGGGACAGGGGGCACCGGGGAGCTGTTTTTT.

The CDR3 nucleotides read TGTGCCAGCGGGGACTACAATGAGCAGTTCTTC. Encoded protein: CASGDYNEQFF. The chain employs TRBV6-2 or TRBV6-3 and TRBJ2-1; no definite D call. This CDR3 is built from 11 residues. The germline V gene has CDR1 MNHEY and CDR2 SVGEGT. V lost 8 bases and J lost 3, with 5 bases in between.

CDR3 DNA: TGCGCCAGCAGCTTGGAAAGGGCCGGGGAATCACCCCTCCACTTT. Translated, it gives CASSLERAGESPLHF. This chain connects TRBV5-1 to TRBJ1-6, with D uncertain. Germline V gene lookup returns CDR1 SGHRS and CDR2 YFSETQ. Trimming cost V 0 bases and J 10 bases, with 14 bases left between them. The CDR3 totals 15 residues.

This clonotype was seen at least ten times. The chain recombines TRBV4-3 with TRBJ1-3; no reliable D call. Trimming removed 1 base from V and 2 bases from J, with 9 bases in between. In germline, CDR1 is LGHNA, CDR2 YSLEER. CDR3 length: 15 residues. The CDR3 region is CASSQARTAGNTIYF. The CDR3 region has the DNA TGCGCCAGCAGCCAAGCGCGGACGGCTGGAAACACCATATATTTT.

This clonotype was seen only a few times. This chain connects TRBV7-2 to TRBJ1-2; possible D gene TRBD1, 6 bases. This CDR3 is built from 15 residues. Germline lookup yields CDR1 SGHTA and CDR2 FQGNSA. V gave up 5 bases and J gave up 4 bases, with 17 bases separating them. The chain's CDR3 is CASSVGVTGSYGYTF. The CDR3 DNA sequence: TGTGCCAGCAGCGTGGGGGTAACAGGGTCCTATGGCTACACCTTC.

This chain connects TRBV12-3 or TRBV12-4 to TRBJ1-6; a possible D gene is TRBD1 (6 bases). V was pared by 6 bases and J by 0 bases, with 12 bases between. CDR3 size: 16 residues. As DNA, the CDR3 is TGTGCCAGCAGCTTTGGACAGAGCTCCTATAATTCACCCCTCCACTTT. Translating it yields CASSFGQSSYNSPLHF.